A selection of T cell receptor beta chains follows, all from one sample in a study of blood T cells in healthy people across ages. TCRdb re-analysed the 5' RACE reads in MiXCR, keeping a single row per CDR3 protein. Here the sample spans more than 650,000 distinct CDR3 sequences, about a fifth being singletons. The material sequenced was blood. The receptor set was obtained from a man aged 65 to 79 in good health. The CDR3 runs from the conserved cysteine through the conserved F or W. D genes are given only for firm matches. Clone size is shown for a subset of rows, as once, few, many or a class of expanded clone.

NA	NA	TRBJ1-1	TRBV29-1	TGCAGCGTTGTGGGACAAACGTGGGGGGGCACTGAAGCTTTCTTT	CSVVGQTWGGTEAFF
NA	NA	TRBJ2-3	TRBV6-5	TGTGCCAGCAGTTTGACCGGGAGCCGTTACTTGGATACGCAGTATTTT	CASSLTGSRYLDTQYF
TRBD1	NA	TRBJ1-2	TRBV29-1	TGCAGCGGGACAGGGGTCCCTAACTATGGCTACACCTTC	CSGTGVPNYGYTF
NA	few	TRBJ2-5	TRBV5-5	TGTGCCAGCAGCTTGCGGGCGGCTCAAGAGACCCAGTACTTC	CASSLRAAQETQYF
NA	few	TRBJ2-3	TRBV5-1	TGCGCCAGCAGCTTGAGAGATCCCGTTAGCACAGATACGCAGTATTTT	CASSLRDPVSTDTQYF
TRBD2	few	TRBJ2-3	TRBV6-1	TGTGCCAGCACCTCGCTGGGCGGGGGGAGAGATACGCAGTATTTT	CASTSLGGGRDTQYF
NA	few	TRBJ1-2	TRBV12-5	TGTGCTAATGGTTTCGGCGGGTCGGTGCTTGGCTACACCTTC	CANGFGGSVLGYTF
NA	few	TRBJ2-7	TRBV29-1	TGCAGCGCCGTAATGACAGCCTCCTACGAGCAGTACTTC	CSAVMTASYEQYF
NA	few	TRBJ2-5	TRBV5-1	TGCGCCAGCAGTTCCGCAGCGGCGCAAGAGACCCAGTACTTC	CASSSAAAQETQYF
NA	NA	TRBJ2-2	TRBV18	TGTGCCAGCTCACCACGGTCCAGTAAAAACACCGGGGAGCTGTTTTTT	CASSPRSSKNTGELFF
NA	NA	TRBJ2-1	TRBV29-1	TGCAGCTCCACCACCGACAGTAACAATGAGCAGTTCTTC	CSSTTDSNNEQFF
TRBD2	NA	TRBJ2-2	TRBV4-2	TGTGCCAGCAGCCGGCGGACTAGCGGAGATAACACCGGGGAGCTGTTTTTT	CASSRRTSGDNTGELFF
NA	many	TRBJ2-7	TRBV28	TGTGCCAGCAGTTCTAGTTCGGGACGGAGCTACGAGCAGTACTTC	CASSSSSGRSYEQYF
NA	NA	TRBJ1-2	TRBV4-2	TGTGCCAGCAGCCAAGATTCGAACAGCCGGGGGGACTATGGCTACACCTTC	CASSQDSNSRGDYGYTF
NA	NA	TRBJ2-1	TRBV7-2	TGTGCCAGCAGCCCTGGAGGTGCGCTGCGTAATGAGCAGTTCTTC	CASSPGGALRNEQFF
NA	NA	TRBJ2-3	TRBV6-6	TGTGCCAGCAGGGAAAACCAGGGTGGCACAGATACGCAGTATTTT	CASRENQGGTDTQYF
NA	few	TRBJ1-1	TRBV6-4	TGTGCCAGCAGTGATCACGGAGGGAGGGATACTGAAGCTTTCTTT	CASSDHGGRDTEAFF
NA	few	TRBJ2-7	TRBV6-1	TGTGCCAGCAGGGAATCTTTATCCTACGAGCAGTACTTC	CASRESLSYEQYF
NA	few	TRBJ2-5	TRBV12-3/TRBV12-4	TGTGCCAGCACTTGGGGGTGGGCCGGGGAGACCCAGTACTTC	CASTWGWAGETQYF
TRBD1	NA	TRBJ2-1	TRBV6-5	TGTGCCAGCAGCCCGGACAGGGCGCGGGGCAATGAGCAGTTCTTC	CASSPDRARGNEQFF